One and the same sample provided the 17 T cell receptor beta chains below, sequenced in a study of T cells in Graves' hyperthyroidism and ophthalmopathy. The CDR3 regions of TCR beta were amplified from RNA transcripts. The TCR CDR3 first-round RT-PCR relied on the HTBI primer set. MiXCR, applied by TCRdb to the multiplex PCR reads, yields one record per CDR3 protein. The repertoire holds 700,000 or so distinct CDR3 sequences, with less than 20% as singletons. The sequenced sample consisted of blood. Receptors originate from a man between 18 and 29 years old with Graves' hyperthyroidism.

This clonotype was seen a few times. The chain couples TRBV20-1 to TRBJ2-7; 7 nucleotides line up with TRBD2. Germline V gives CDR1 DFQATT, CDR2 SNEGSKA (reference sequence). This CDR3 has 14 amino acids. V trimming: 0 bases; J trimming: 2 bases; junction bases outside the gene matches: 4. The CDR3 here is CSARDLRGTYEQYF. The CDR3 nucleotides read TGCAGTGCTAGAGATCTGCGGGGGACCTACGAGCAGTACTTC.

This chain connects TRBV18 to TRBJ1-2; TRBD1 agrees at 7 bases. Per germline, CDR1 KGHSH and CDR2 LQKENI. V lost 4 bases to trimming and J lost 1 base; unmatched junction nucleotides: 6. This CDR3 region has 15 residues. The CDR3 sequence: CASSRRDRVNYGYTF. Written as DNA, the CDR3 is TGTGCCAGCTCACGCCGCGACAGGGTTAACTATGGCTACACCTTC.

This clonotype was seen many times. In DNA form, the CDR3 reads TGTGCCAGCTCACCACCGTCATGGACAGGGGACACAGATACGCAGTATTTT. Translated, it gives CASSPPSWTGDTDTQYF. The V and J genes are TRBV18 and TRBJ2-3; 9 positions match TRBD1. The CDR3 extends over 17 amino acids. Germline assignment: CDR1 KGHSH and CDR2 LQKENI. J lost 2 bases, V lost 0 bases, and 6 bases had no gene match.

This clonotype was picked up many times. This chain links TRBV28 with TRBJ1-2; a weak D match, TRBD1 (5 bases). The V gene's germline CDR1 is MDHEN and CDR2 SYDVKM. Trimming stripped 6 bases from V and 0 bases from J, with 8 bases between. The length of the CDR3 is 13 residues. The CDR3 reads CASRTTANYGYTF. The CDR3 nucleotides are TGTGCCAGCAGAACGACAGCTAACTATGGCTACACCTTC.

This clonotype was recorded many times. The gene calls are TRBV30 and TRBJ1-2, with D possibly TRBD1 on 6 matching bases. Per germline, CDR1 GTSNPN and CDR2 SVGIG (reference sequence). V lost 3 bases and J 4 bases, leaving 15 bases between the germline ends. The CDR3 runs 14 residues. The CDR3 loop is CAWREPGASYGYTF. The CDR3 DNA follows: TGTGCCTGGAGGGAACCGGGGGCATCCTATGGCTACACCTTC.

Many counts were recorded for this clonotype. V gene TRBV2 combines with J gene TRBJ1-1; TRBD1 is a possible D gene (5 bases). Germline loops: CDR1 SNHLY, CDR2 FYNNEI. Trimming removed 8 bases from V and 1 base from J, with 11 bases in between. The CDR3 contains 13 residues. For the CDR3, the DNA is TGTGCCAGCGGAGGGACCGGGAACACTGAAGCTTTCTTT. Protein: CASGGTGNTEAFF.

The sample holds a few counts of this clonotype. V gene TRBV4-1 combines with J gene TRBJ1-5; D call uncertain. Trimming pared 0 bases from V and 4 bases from J, leaving 7 bases between. This CDR3 has 14 residues. Germline CDR1 reads MGHRA; CDR2 reads YSYEKL. CDR3 in amino acids: CASSQEVLNQPQHF. The CDR3 nucleotides are TGCGCCAGCAGCCAAGAGGTACTGAATCAGCCCCAGCATTTT.

This clonotype occurred a few times. The V gene is TRBV3-1, the J gene TRBJ2-7, with D unresolved. CDR1 is LGHDT and CDR2 is YNNKEL in the germline V gene (reference sequence). The CDR3 is 14 residues long. V lost 1 base, J lost 3 bases, and 10 bases lay in between. The CDR3 nucleotides are TGTGCCAGCAGCCAAGTAGGCAGAATCTACGAGCAGTACTTC. Translation: CASSQVGRIYEQYF.

This clonotype has a count of ten or more. The CDR3 protein is CASSLPEPGYGYTF. The CDR3 coding sequence is TGTGCCAGCAGTTTACCCGAACCGGGGTATGGCTACACCTTC. V and J are TRBV28 and TRBJ1-2; no definite D call. CDR3 length equals 14 residues. V lost 2 bases and J 5 bases, leaving 12 bases between the germline ends. From germline, CDR1 is MDHEN and CDR2 SYDVKM.

There are a few counts of this clonotype. This rearrangement joins TRBV15 to TRBJ2-3; the D gene is possibly TRBD1 (6 bases). The CDR3 consists of 16 residues. Trimming took off 1 base at V and 4 bases at J, with 15 bases between the two ends. Per germline, CDR1 LNHNV and CDR2 YYDKDF (reference sequence). The CDR3 sequence is CATSRAGHPRPDTQYF. CDR3 nucleotide sequence: TGTGCCACCAGCAGAGCGGGACATCCGCGCCCAGATACGCAGTATTTT.

The chain couples TRBV4-1 to TRBJ2-2, with TRBD2 matching over 8 bases. CDR1 and CDR2 (germline): MGHRA, YSYEKL. J was trimmed by 1 base and V by 5 bases; bases with no gene match: 9. The CDR3 spans 17 residues. CDR3: CASSEILAGLNTGELFF. The CDR3, as DNA: TGCGCCAGCAGCGAGATCCTAGCGGGCCTGAACACCGGGGAGCTGTTTTTT.

In its sample, this clonotype was seen a few times. This chain joins TRBV7-9 and TRBJ2-5; D is perhaps TRBD2 (6 bases). The CDR3 is made up of 16 amino acids. The germline gives CDR1 SEHNR, CDR2 FQNEAQ (reference sequence). Trimming took 5 bases from V and 7 from J, leaving 23 bases between them. The chain's CDR3 is CASSPRGSGLGRTQYF. CDR3 nucleotides: TGTGCCAGCAGCCCCCGGGGTAGCGGACTCGGGAGGACCCAGTACTTC.

The table lists this clonotype with many counts. The chain employs TRBV3-1 and TRBJ2-5; 8 bases line up with TRBD2. J was trimmed by 1 base and V by 3 bases; bases with no gene match: 4. CDR1 is LGHDT, CDR2 YNNKEL, per germline (reference sequence). CDR3 size: 15 residues. The CDR3 bases are TGTGCCAGCAGCCACCTCGGGACTAGCCAAGAGACCCAGTACTTC. Protein product: CASSHLGTSQETQYF.

This clonotype was observed a handful of times. The genes are TRBV19 and TRBJ1-4, with no clear D. V lost 4 bases and J 7 bases, leaving 19 bases between the germline ends. Per the germline V gene, CDR1 is LNHDA and CDR2 is SQIVND (reference sequence). The CDR3 is made up of 16 amino acids. The CDR3 nucleotides are TGTGCCAGTAGTAACTCGCCCGGGCGGGGTAGTGAAAAACTGTTTTTT. Translating gives CASSNSPGRGSEKLFF.

The chain uses TRBV20-1 and TRBJ2-5, with 10 positions matching TRBD2. CDR3 length: 13 residues. Unmatched junction bases numbered 8, after V lost 6 bases and J lost 7 bases. Germline V CDR1 and CDR2: DFQATT, SNEGSKA (reference sequence). CDR3 bases: TGCAGTGCCCCCCTAGCGGGAGTTGTGACCCAGTACTTC. Protein product: CSAPLAGVVTQYF.

This sequence joins TRBV2 and TRBJ2-2, with 7 nucleotides matching TRBD2. J lost 1 base, V lost 4 bases, and 6 bases had no gene match. This CDR3 comprises 16 residues. Germline-derived CDR1 and CDR2 are SNHLY and FYNNEI. The CDR3 DNA follows: TGTGCCAGCAGTGGTTACGCGGGAGAGAACACCGGGGAGCTGTTTTTT. As protein: CASSGYAGENTGELFF.

The genes are TRBV20-1 and TRBJ2-7; TRBD2 matches at 11 bases. The CDR3 contains 14 residues. V was clipped by 0 bases and J by 2 bases; unmatched bases: 0. Germline assignment: CDR1 DFQATT and CDR2 SNEGSKA (reference sequence). The chain's CDR3 is CSAREGLAAYEQYF. CDR3 nucleotide sequence: TGCAGTGCTAGAGAGGGACTAGCGGCCTACGAGCAGTACTTC.